Listed below are T cell receptor beta chains from one sample, sequenced in a study of PD-1 blockade in classical Hodgkin lymphoma. TCRdb's copy holds only in-frame clones and misses some; the assay was immunoSEQ multiplex PCR. The data hold 39,000 or so clones, with about 88% observed a single time. The sequencing used peripheral blood mononuclear cells (PBMCs), collected before the second cycle of nivolumab. Receptors were obtained from a human donor with classical Hodgkin lymphoma. Both conserved end residues are part of each CDR3.

TRBJ2-6 TRBV2 CASSVLGSAGANVLTF
TRBJ2-5 TRBV19 CASSTDYRAPTQETQYF
TRBJ2-5 TRBV25-1 CASSEPNSKGETQYF
TRBJ2-6 TRBV14 CASSLLLGAASGANVLTF
TRBJ2-1 TRBV7-2 CASSSRTSGRNEQFF
TRBJ1-5 TRBV2 CASSEEWVSNQPQHF
TRBJ2-7 TRBV7-7 CASSQGVLSYEQYF
TRBJ2-2 TRBV9 CASSVDSSGRIGGELFF
TRBJ1-1 TRBV28 CASSSQTGGYTEAFF
TRBJ1-3 TRBV15 CATSRRRGQGSRGNTIYF
TRBJ2-4 TRBV27 CASSSQTSGTENIQYF
TRBJ2-7 TRBV10-2 CASSDPRDRGKAEYEQYF
TRBJ2-2 TRBV21-1 CASSKGGRKNTGELFF
TRBJ1-1 TRBV5-1 CASSLVLGGWNTEAFF
TRBJ2-5 TRBV11-2 CASSLSDGTTGTQYF
TRBJ1-2 TRBV28 CASAGGNYGYTF
TRBJ1-5 TRBV6-1 CASSEGRNSNQPQHF
TRBJ2-7 TRBV7-3 CASSFPHKSYEQYF
TRBJ2-7 TRBV11-2 CASSLAIYEQYF
TRBJ2-2 TRBV27 CASRFGTGGATGELFF